The 4 T cell receptor beta chains below were found in one sample sequenced in a study of Graves' ophthalmopathy and Graves' hyperthyroidism (dated by TCRdb to the late 2010s). Sequencing took place on an Illumina HiSeq 2000. For repertoire sequencing, TCR beta CDR3 regions were amplified from RNA transcripts. HTBI primers and the Qiagen OneStep RT-PCR kit were used in a first-round RT-PCR, which was followed by a second-round multiplex PCR, size selection and purification. In-frame beta chains were kept once TCRdb had trimmed the public reads at Q25 with fastp and called clones with MiXCR. Each entry is one CDR3 protein sequence, shown with its most common DNA and genes. The sample yields 200,000 to 250,000 distinct CDR3 sequences; roughly a fifth were counted once. The top ten hold roughly 44% of the sample. The sequenced sample was peripheral blood. The source is a woman aged 50 to 60 with Graves' ophthalmopathy. Donor details come from another sample of the same person, matched by shared clones.

This clonotype appeared many times. The J gene is TRBJ2-7, the V gene TRBV6-1, with TRBD1 as a possible D gene (5 bases). V lost 0 bases and J 6 bases, leaving 9 bases between the germline ends. Germline V gene lookup returns CDR1 MNHNS and CDR2 SASEGT. The CDR3 has 13 amino acids. Here the CDR3 reads CASSEAQRGEQYF. CDR3 sequence (DNA): TGTGCCAGCAGTGAAGCGCAAAGGGGCGAGCAGTACTTC.

In regard to this clonotype: Just one base apart from a much larger clone, this may be a read error. As the CDR3 is not closed by the conserved phenylalanine or tryptophan, this likely results from a read error. V usage is TRBV6-1 and J usage is TRBJ1-2; D is unresolved. CDR3 length: 12 amino acids. V gave up 6 bases and J gave up 3 bases, with 8 bases separating them. In germline, CDR1 is MNHNS, CDR2 SASEGT. CDR3 protein: CASSGVDYGYTL. CDR3 in DNA: TGTGCCAGCAGCGGGGTGGACTATGGCTACACCCTC.

The chain carries TRBV2 and TRBJ1-5; D not certain. Germline values: CDR1 SNHLY, CDR2 FYNNEI. The CDR3 sequence is 12 residues long. V lost 0 bases and J lost 10, with 7 bases in between. Here the CDR3 reads CASSEAQVPQHF. Written as DNA, the CDR3 is TGTGCCAGCAGTGAAGCGCAGGTTCCCCAGCATTTT.

This clonotype was counted at least ten times. The CDR3 DNA reads as TGCAGGGCGGAGAAGGGCCCACTCGAGCAGTACTTC. This codes for CRAEKGPLEQYF. The rearrangement links TRBV20-1 to TRBJ2-7; D call uncertain. CDR1 and CDR2 (germline): DFQATT, SNEGSKA (reference sequence). This CDR3 region has 12 residues.